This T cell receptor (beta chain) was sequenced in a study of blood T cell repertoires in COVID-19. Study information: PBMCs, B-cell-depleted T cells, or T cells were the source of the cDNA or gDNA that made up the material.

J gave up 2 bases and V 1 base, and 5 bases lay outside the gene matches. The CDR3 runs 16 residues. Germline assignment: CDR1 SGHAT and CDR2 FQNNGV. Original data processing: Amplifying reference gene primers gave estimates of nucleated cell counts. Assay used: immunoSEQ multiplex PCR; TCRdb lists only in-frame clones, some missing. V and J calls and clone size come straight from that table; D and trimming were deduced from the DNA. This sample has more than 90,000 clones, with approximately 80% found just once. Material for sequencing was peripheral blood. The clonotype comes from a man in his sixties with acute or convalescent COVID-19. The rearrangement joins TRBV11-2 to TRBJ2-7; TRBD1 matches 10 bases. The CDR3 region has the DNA TGTGCCAGCAGCTTAGGCCCTGGACAGGGGGCCTACGAGCAGTACGTC. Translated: CASSLGPGQGAYEQYV.